The source of this TCR beta chain is a study of blood T cell repertoires in COVID-19. Study overall: Samples representing acute and convalescent COVID-19 were sourced from the United States, Italy and Spain. Sources were T cells, B-cell-depleted T cells, or PBMCs; the material itself was cDNA or gDNA.

Authors' processing steps: Reference gene primer amplification yielded estimated nucleated cell counts. TCRdb's table, derived via immunoSEQ multiplex PCR, lists solely in-frame clones and lacks some. From that table come the V and J calls and clone size; the DNA was used to work out D and trimming. The sample lists about 200,000 clones, around 83% occurring once. Trimming pared 6 bases from V and 5 bases from J, leaving 18 bases between. CDR1 and CDR2 from the germline V gene are SGHRS and YFSETQ. The CDR3 is made up of 14 amino acids. This receptor was obtained from a human donor in a cohort sampled during active COVID-19. The chain recombines TRBV5-1 with TRBJ2-7, with D perhaps TRBD1 (6 bases). The sequenced material came from peripheral blood. CDR3 bases: TGCGCCAGCAATAATGCAGGGGAAGGTCACGAGCAGTACTTC. Its protein product is CASNNAGEGHEQYF.